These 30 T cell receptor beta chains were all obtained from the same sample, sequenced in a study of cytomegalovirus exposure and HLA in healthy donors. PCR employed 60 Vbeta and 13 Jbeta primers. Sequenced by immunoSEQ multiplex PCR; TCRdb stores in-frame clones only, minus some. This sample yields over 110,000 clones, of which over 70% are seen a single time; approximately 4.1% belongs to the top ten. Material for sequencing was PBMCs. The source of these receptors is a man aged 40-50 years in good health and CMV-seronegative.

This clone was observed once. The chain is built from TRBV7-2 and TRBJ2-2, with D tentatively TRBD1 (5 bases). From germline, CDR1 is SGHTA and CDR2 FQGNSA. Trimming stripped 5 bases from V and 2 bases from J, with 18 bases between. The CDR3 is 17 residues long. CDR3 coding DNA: TGTGCCAGCAGCAACCAAGGGGAAAGGGGAAACACCGGGGAGCTGTTTTTT. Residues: CASSNQGERGNTGELFF.

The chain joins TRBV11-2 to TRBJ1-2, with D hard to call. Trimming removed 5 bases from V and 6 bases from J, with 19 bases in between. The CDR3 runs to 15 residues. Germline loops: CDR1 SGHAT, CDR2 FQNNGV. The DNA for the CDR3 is TGTGCCAGCAGCAAAGGAGGGAAAGGATGGGATGGCTACACCTTC. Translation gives CASSKGGKGWDGYTF.

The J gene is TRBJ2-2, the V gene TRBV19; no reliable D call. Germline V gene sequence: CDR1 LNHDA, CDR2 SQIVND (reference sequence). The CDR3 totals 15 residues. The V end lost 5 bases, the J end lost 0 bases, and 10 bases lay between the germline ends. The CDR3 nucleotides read TGTGCCAGTAGTCAAACTCGGTCGAACACCGGGGAGCTGTTTTTT. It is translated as CASSQTRSNTGELFF.

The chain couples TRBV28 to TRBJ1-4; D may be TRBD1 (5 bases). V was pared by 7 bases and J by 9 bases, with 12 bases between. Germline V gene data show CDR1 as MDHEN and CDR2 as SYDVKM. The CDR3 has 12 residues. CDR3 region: CASTGAAQKLFF. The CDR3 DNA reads TGTGCCAGCACTGGGGCGGCGCAAAAACTGTTTTTT.

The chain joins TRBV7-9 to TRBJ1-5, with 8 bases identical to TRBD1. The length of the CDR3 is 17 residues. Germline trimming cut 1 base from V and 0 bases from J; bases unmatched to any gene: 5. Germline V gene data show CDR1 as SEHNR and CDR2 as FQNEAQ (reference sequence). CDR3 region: CASSLGQGPYSNQPQHF. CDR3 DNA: TGTGCCAGCAGCTTAGGACAGGGGCCCTATAGCAATCAGCCCCAGCATTTT.

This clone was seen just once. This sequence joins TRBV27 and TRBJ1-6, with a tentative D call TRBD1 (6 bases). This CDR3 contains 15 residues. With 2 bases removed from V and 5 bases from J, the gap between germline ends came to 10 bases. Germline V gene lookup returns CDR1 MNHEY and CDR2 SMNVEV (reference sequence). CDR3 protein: CASSLNQGNNSPLHF. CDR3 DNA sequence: TGTGCCAGCAGTTTAAACCAGGGGAATAATTCACCCCTCCACTTT.

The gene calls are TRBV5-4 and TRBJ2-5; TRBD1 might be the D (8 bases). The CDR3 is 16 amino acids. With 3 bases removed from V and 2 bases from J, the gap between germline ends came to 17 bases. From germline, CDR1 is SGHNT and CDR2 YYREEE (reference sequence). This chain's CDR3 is CASSWGGDRSQETQYF. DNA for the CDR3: TGTGCCAGCAGCTGGGGGGGGGACAGGTCTCAAGAGACCCAGTACTTC.

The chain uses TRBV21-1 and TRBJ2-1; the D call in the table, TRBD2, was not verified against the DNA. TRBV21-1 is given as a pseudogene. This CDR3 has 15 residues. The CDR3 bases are TGTGCCAGCAGCAAAGTTTCCGGGGGATGGGATGAGCAGTTCTTC. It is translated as CASSKVSGGWDEQFF.

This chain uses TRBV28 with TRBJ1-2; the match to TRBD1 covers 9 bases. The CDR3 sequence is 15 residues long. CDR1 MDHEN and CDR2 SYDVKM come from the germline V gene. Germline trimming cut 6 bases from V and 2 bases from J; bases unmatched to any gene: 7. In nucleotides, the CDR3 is TGTGCCAGCAGCCTATCACAGGGGGCCAACTATGGCTACACCTTC. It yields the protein CASSLSQGANYGYTF.

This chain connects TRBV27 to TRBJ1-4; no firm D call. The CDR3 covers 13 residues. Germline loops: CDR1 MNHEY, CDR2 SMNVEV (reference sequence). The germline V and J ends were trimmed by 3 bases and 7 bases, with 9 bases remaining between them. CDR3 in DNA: TGTGCCAGCAGTTTGTACACAGCTGAAAAACTGTTTTTT. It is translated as CASSLYTAEKLFF.

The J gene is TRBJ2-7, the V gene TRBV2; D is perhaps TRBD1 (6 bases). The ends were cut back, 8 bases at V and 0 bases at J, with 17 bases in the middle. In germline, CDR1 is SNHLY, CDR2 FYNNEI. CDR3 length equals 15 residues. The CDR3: CASEGRGIISYEQYF. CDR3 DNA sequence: TGTGCCAGCGAAGGTAGGGGGATTATCTCCTACGAGCAGTACTTC.

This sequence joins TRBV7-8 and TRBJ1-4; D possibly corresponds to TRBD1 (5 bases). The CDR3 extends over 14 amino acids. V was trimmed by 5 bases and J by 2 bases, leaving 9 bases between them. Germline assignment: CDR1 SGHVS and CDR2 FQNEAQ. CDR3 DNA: TGTGCCAGCAGCGGCAGGGCTACTAATGAAAAACTGTTTTTT. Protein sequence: CASSGRATNEKLFF.

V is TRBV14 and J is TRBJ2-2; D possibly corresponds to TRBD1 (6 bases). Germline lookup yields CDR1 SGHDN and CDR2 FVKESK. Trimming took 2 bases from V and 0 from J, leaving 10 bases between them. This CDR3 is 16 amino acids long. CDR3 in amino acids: CASSQKGQTNTGELFF. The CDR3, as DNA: TGTGCCAGCAGCCAAAAGGGACAAACGAACACCGGGGAGCTGTTTTTT. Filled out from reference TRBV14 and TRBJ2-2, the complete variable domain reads EAGVTQFPSHSVIEKGQTVTLRCDPISGHDNLYWYRRVMGKEIKFLLHFVKESKQDESGMPNNRFLAERTGGTYSTLKVQPAELEDSGVYFCASSQKGQTNTGELFFGEGSRLTVL.

CDR3 sequence reads: CASSVVGTGEQYF. The CDR3 coding sequence is TGTGCCAGCAGCGTAGTCGGGACAGGAGAGCAGTACTTC. The chain employs TRBV9 and TRBJ2-7, with 8 bases that match TRBD1. Trimming cost V 0 bases and J 7 bases; bases outside gene matches: 3. The CDR3 totals 13 residues. In germline, CDR1 is SGDLS, CDR2 YYNGEE.

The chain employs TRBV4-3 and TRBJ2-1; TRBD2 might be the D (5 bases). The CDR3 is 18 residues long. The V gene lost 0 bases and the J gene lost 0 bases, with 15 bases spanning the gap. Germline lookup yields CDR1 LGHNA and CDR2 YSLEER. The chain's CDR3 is CASSQDPAGPSSYNEQFF. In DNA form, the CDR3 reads TGCGCCAGCAGCCAAGATCCGGCGGGCCCCTCCTCCTACAATGAGCAGTTCTTC.

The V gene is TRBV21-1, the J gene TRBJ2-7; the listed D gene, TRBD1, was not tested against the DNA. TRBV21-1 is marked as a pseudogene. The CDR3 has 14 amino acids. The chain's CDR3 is CASSKGQSSYEQYF. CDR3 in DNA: TGTGCCAGCAGCAAGGGACAGAGCTCCTACGAGCAGTACTTC.

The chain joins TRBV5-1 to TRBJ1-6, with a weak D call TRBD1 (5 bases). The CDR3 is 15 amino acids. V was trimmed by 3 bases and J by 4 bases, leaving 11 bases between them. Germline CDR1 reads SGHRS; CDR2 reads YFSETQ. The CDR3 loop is CASSSDSGYNSPLHF. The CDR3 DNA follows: TGCGCCAGCAGCTCCGACAGTGGATATAATTCACCCCTCCACTTT.

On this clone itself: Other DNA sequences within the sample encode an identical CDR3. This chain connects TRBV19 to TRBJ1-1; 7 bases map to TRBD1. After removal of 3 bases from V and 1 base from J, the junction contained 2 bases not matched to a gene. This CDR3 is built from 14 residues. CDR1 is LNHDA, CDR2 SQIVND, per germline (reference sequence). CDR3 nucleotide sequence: TGTGCCAGTAGTATTGGGACAGCGAACACTGAAGCTTTCTTT. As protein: CASSIGTANTEAFF.

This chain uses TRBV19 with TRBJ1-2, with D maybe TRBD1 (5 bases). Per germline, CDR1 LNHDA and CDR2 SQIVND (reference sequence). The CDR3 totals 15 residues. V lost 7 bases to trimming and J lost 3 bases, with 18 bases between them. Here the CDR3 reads CASMTPGLHYYGYTF. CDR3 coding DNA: TGTGCCAGTATGACTCCAGGGCTTCACTACTATGGCTACACCTTC. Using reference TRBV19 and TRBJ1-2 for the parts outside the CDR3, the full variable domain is DGGITQSPKYLFRKEGQNVTLSCEQNLNHDAMYWYRQDPGQGLRLIYYSQIVNDFQKGDIAEGYSVSREKKESFPLTVTSAQKNPTAFYLCASMTPGLHYYGYTFGSGTRLTVV.

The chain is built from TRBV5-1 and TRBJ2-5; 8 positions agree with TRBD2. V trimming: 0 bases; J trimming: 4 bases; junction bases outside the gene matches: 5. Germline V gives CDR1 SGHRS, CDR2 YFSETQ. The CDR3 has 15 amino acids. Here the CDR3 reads CASSLAGGAGETQYF. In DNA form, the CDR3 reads TGCGCCAGCAGCTTGGCCGGGGGGGCAGGAGAGACCCAGTACTTC.

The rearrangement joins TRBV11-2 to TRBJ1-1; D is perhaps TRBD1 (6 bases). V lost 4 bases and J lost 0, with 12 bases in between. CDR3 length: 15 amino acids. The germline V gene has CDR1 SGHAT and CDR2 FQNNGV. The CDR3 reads CASSSGGGMNTEAFF. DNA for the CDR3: TGTGCCAGCAGCTCGGGAGGGGGGATGAACACTGAAGCTTTCTTT.

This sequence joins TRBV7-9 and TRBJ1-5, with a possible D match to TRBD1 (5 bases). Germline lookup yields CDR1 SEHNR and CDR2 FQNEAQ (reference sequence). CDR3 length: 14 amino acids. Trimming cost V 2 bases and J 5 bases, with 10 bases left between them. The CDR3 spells CASSLSDSYQPQHF. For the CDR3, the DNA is TGTGCCAGCAGCTTAAGCGACAGCTATCAGCCCCAGCATTTT.

In DNA, the CDR3 is TGTGCCATTAGACAGACAGGGTCCTACAATGAGCAGTTCTTC. Its translation: CAIRQTGSYNEQFF. This chain joins TRBV10-3 and TRBJ2-1; 7 bases line up with TRBD1. The CDR3 extends over 14 amino acids. Germline CDR1 and CDR2: ENHRY and SYGVKD. V lost 9 bases to trimming and J lost 1 base; unmatched junction nucleotides: 6.

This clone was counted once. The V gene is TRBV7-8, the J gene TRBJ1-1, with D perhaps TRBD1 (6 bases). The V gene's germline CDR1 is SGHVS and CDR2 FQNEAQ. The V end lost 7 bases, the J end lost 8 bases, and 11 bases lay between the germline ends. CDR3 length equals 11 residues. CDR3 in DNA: TGTGCCAGCACCGGACAGTACGAAGCTTTCTTT. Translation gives CASTGQYEAFF.

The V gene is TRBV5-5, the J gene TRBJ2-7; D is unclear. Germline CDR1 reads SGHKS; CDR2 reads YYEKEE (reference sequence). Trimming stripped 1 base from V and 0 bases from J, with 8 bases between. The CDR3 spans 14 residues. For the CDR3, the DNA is TGTGCCAGCAGCTTGAACACAAACTCCTACGAGCAGTACTTC. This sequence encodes CASSLNTNSYEQYF.

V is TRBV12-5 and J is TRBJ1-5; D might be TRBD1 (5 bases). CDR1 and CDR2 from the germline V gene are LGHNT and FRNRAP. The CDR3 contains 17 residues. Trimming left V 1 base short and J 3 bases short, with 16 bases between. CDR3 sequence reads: CASGLGGGRLINQPQHF. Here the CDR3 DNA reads TGTGCTAGTGGTTTGGGGGGCGGACGGTTGATCAATCAGCCCCAGCATTTT.

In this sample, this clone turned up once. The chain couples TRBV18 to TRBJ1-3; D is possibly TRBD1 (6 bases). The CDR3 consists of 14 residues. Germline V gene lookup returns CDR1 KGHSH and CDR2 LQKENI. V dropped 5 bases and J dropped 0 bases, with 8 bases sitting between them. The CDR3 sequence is CASSKDSSGNTIYF. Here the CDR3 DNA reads TGTGCCAGCTCAAAGGACAGCTCTGGAAACACCATATATTTT. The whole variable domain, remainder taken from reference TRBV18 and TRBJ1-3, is NAGVMQNPRHLVRRRGQEARLRCSPMKGHSHVYWYRQLPEEGLKFMVYLQKENIIDESGMPKERFSAEFPKEGPSILRIQQVVRGDSAAYFCASSKDSSGNTIYFGEGSWLTVV.

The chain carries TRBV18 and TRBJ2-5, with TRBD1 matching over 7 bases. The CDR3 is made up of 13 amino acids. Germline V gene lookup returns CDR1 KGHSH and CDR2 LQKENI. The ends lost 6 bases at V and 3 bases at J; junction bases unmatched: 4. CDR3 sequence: CASSQGQKETQYF. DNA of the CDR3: TGTGCCAGCTCGCAGGGACAGAAAGAGACCCAGTACTTC.

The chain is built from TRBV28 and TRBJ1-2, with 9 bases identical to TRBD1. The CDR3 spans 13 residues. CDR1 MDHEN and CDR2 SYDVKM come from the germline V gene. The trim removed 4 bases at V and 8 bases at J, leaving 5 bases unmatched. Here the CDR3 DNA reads TGTGCCAGCAGTTCACAGGGGGCGGAAGGCTACACCTTC. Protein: CASSSQGAEGYTF.

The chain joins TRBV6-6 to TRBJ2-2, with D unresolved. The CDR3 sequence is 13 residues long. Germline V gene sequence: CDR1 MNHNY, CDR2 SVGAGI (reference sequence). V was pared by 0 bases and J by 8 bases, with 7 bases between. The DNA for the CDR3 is TGTGCCAGCAGTTACTCAACCAGTGGGGAGCTGTTTTTT. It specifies CASSYSTSGELFF.